One T cell receptor (beta chain) is described in this entry. Trimming removed 4 bases from V and 1 base from J, with 6 bases in between. The CDR3 covers 13 residues. Germline CDR1 and CDR2: SGHDT and YYEEEE. This entry is derived from a study of Ad26.COV2.S vaccination and SARS-CoV-2 variants. This table comes from immunoSEQ multiplex PCR, and its TCRdb copy is limited to in-frame clones, with some not included. The sample has 300,000 to 500,000 clones, 88% seen once. Treatment denoted: around 19 received Ad26.COV2.S at low or high dose, single or two shots; about 5 received placebo; per-sample allocation not given. It was on day 63 after the first vaccine or placebo injection that samples were taken. Donation was by an adult aged 18-55 years who was in Boston.

V gene TRBV5-6 combines with J gene TRBJ1-3; perhaps TRBD1 as D (5 bases). The material sequenced was peripheral blood, taken in a trial of Ad26.COV2.S vaccine versus placebo. This TCR came from a person aged 18 to 59 who received the Ad26.COV2.S COVID-19 vaccine or a placebo. CDR3 residues: CASSRGSGNTIYF. The CDR3 region has the DNA TGTGCCAGCAGCCGGGGGTCTGGAAACACCATATATTTT. The entire variable domain, with the rest obtained from reference TRBV5-6 and TRBJ1-3, is as follows: DAGVTQSPTHLIKTRGQQVTLRCSPKSGHDTVSWYQQALGQGPQFIFQYYEEEERQRGNFPDRFSGHQFPNYSSELNVNALLLGDSALYLCASSRGSGNTIYFGEGSWLTVV.